This is a list of T cell receptor beta chains from one sample in a study of blood T cells in healthy people across ages. TCRdb fed the 5' RACE reads into MiXCR, producing one record per CDR3 protein. The repertoire consists of about 1.8 million distinct CDR3 sequences, with around half occurring once and the leading ten covering approximately 2.1%. The sample comprised blood. These receptors came from a woman aged 40-49 years in good health. Both conserved end residues are part of each CDR3. The D gene is left open where the match is weak. Rows may omit the clone size; those that give it use once, few, many or a size class.

V	D	size	J	DNA	CDR3
TRBV4-1	-	few	TRBJ2-4	TGCGCCAGCAGCCAAGATTCGAACAGGGCGAAAAACATTCAGTACTTC	CASSQDSNRAKNIQYF
TRBV5-1	TRBD2	-	TRBJ2-1	TGCGCCAGCAGCCCGGGACTAGCGGGGGCTTCCTACAATGAGCAGTTCTTC	CASSPGLAGASYNEQFF
TRBV6-2/TRBV6-3	TRBD2	-	TRBJ2-7	TGTGCCAGCAGTCCCTCAGCGGGGCCGACCTCCTCCTACGAGCAGTACTTC	CASSPSAGPTSSYEQYF
TRBV5-1	TRBD1	few	TRBJ2-5	TGCGCCAGCAGCTTGGGGACGGACAGGGGTGGGGAGACCCAGTACTTC	CASSLGTDRGGETQYF
TRBV15	-	-	TRBJ2-7	TGTGCCACCAGCGCTGGACAGACCCCCTACGAGCAGTACTTC	CATSAGQTPYEQYF
TRBV28	-	-	TRBJ2-5	TGTGCCAGCAGTTTTCAGGGGCCGGGGGAGACCCAGTACTTC	CASSFQGPGETQYF
TRBV6-6	-	-	TRBJ2-5	TGTGCCAGCAGTTACCGCGGACAGTATGGAGAGACCCAGTACTTC	CASSYRGQYGETQYF
TRBV20-1	TRBD1	-	TRBJ1-2	TGCAGTGCTAGAGATATACAGGGGCGCGATGGCTACACCTTC	CSARDIQGRDGYTF
TRBV2	TRBD1	-	TRBJ2-1	TGTGCCAGCAATGGACAGGGGCGCCCATCCTACAATGAGCAGTTCTTC	CASNGQGRPSYNEQFF
TRBV5-1	-	-	TRBJ2-1	TGCGCCAGCAGCTTGGAACTGGCTAATGAGCAGTTCTTC	CASSLELANEQFF
TRBV15	-	few	TRBJ2-5	TGTGCCACCAGCAGAGATCGACACCAAGAGACCCAGTACTTC	CATSRDRHQETQYF
TRBV5-4	-	few	TRBJ2-5	TGTGCCAGCAGCTTATCGGGGATTAGGGGAGAGACCCAGTACTTC	CASSLSGIRGETQYF
TRBV20-1	-	-	TRBJ1-2	TGCAGTGCTAGAGTTTCAGACTATGGCTACACCTTC	CSARVSDYGYTF
TRBV6-2/TRBV6-3	-	-	TRBJ2-1	TGTGCCAGCACCCAGGGTTCCTACAATGAGCAGTTCTTC	CASTQGSYNEQFF
TRBV3-1	-	-	TRBJ2-7	TGTGCCAGCAGCCCCAATCCGGGACGGGCCTACGAGCAGTACTTC	CASSPNPGRAYEQYF
TRBV28	-	-	TRBJ1-4	TGTGCCAGCAGTCCTCAAGCGAGGGAAAAACTGTTTTTT	CASSPQAREKLFF
TRBV12-3/TRBV12-4	-	few	TRBJ1-1	TGTGCCAGCATCTTCAGCAGTGACGGCACTGAAGCTTTCTTT	CASIFSSDGTEAFF
TRBV20-1	-	-	TRBJ2-7	TGCAGTGCTAGTGCCAACGAGCAGTACTTC	CSASANEQYF
TRBV12-5	-	few	TRBJ2-5	TGTGCTAGTGCCGAGGGAGGGGGAGAGACCCAGTACTTC	CASAEGGGETQYF
TRBV10-3	TRBD1	-	TRBJ1-2	TGTGCCATCCGGGACAGCTATGGCTACACCTTC	CAIRDSYGYTF
TRBV15	-	few	TRBJ1-6	TGTGCCACCAGCAGAGTCCACAGGGATAATTCACCCCTCCACTTT	CATSRVHRDNSPLHF
TRBV27	-	few	TRBJ1-2	TGTGCCAGCAGTTTATCGCCCACAGACCTCTATGGCTACACCTTC	CASSLSPTDLYGYTF
TRBV13	TRBD2	few	TRBJ2-4	TGTGCCAGCAGACCCGGTGGTAGCGGGGGCCAGGGGAACATTCAGTACTTC	CASRPGGSGGQGNIQYF
TRBV7-2	-	few	TRBJ2-3	TGTGCCAGCAGCGGATCGCGCACAGATACGCAGTATTTT	CASSGSRTDTQYF
TRBV7-2	TRBD2	few	TRBJ2-1	TGTGCCAGCAGCTTAGTTGGACTAGCGGGGGTGGGGGGGATACAGTTCTTC	CASSLVGLAGVGGIQFF
TRBV27	-	few	TRBJ1-6	TGTGCCAGCAGTTTATCCAGAGGCTCCTATAATTCACCCCTCCACTTT	CASSLSRGSYNSPLHF
TRBV5-1	-	-	TRBJ2-1	TGCGCCAGCAGCGCCCCGCTGGCGGAATCCTACAATGAGCAGTTCTTC	CASSAPLAESYNEQFF